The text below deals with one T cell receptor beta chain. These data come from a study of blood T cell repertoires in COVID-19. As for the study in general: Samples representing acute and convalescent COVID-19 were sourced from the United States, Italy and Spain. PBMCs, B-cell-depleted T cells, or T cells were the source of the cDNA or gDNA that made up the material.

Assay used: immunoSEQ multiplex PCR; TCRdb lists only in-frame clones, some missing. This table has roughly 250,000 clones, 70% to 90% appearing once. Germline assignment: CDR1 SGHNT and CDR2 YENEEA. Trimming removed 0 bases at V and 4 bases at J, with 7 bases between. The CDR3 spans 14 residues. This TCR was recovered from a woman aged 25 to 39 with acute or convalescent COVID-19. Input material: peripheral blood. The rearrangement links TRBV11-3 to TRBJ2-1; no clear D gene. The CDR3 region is CASSLEVSYNEQFF. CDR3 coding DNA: TGTGCCAGCAGCTTAGAGGTCAGTTACAATGAGCAGTTCTTC.